This T cell receptor beta chain stems from a study of tumor-infiltrating T cells and Merkel cell polyomavirus (dated by TCRdb to about 2017). With respect to the entire study: In Merkel cell carcinoma patients, the study examined CD8+ T cells specific for the Merkel cell polyomavirus KLL epitope. Patients received varied, non-standardized therapies including chemotherapy, radiation and immunotherapies. Of all the tumor samples in the study, one was a frozen nodal tumor digest and another was a flash-frozen core biopsy of a metastasis. On average, sorted samples contained 710 cells from blood (range about 350-8,000) and 5,776 cells from TIL (range roughly 1,800-12,799). Disease stage at presentation varied among the patients, and patient follow-up lasted a median of roughly three years, ranging from about 1.1 to 6.0 years. TRB sequencing was performed on KLL-tetramer-sorted cells from blood or tumor-infiltrating lymphocytes in some 15 samples, as well as on some twelve matched whole-tumor samples.

Measured from the cysteine to the phenylalanine, the CDR3 is 16 residues long. Only the CDR3 part of the read is kept: 48 bases, read in frame from the first base. The germline ends are 21 bases apart after V is trimmed by 4 bases and J by 5 bases. Receptor amplification or capture employed the immunoSEQ multiplex PCR assay. Genomic DNA extraction, TRB sequencing and normalization were performed by Adaptive Biotechnologies (Seattle, WA). In the paper's pipeline: A TRB sequence was counted as a tetramer-positive clonotype only if the sequence had an estimated two or more genomes. To compute clonality, the Shannon entropy of productive TRB sequences was normalized by log2 of unique productive sequences and then subtracted from one. KLL-specific clonotypes in tumors were found by matching TCRbeta CDR3 amino acid sequences to the sequences from the tetramer-sorted sample of each patient. As stored in TCRdb, this immuneACCESS dataset retains in-frame rearrangements with V and J assigned. A fraction of the clones does not appear; measured against another copy, unresolved V genes explain less than half of the discrepancy, and the remainder lacks a known reason. V and J calls and clone size are as listed in that table; D and trimming were resolved from the DNA. Within this sample are fewer than 150 clones, with 84% of them counted one time only. 5.5% to 6.5% of the sample lies in the top ten.

All patients' tumors stained robustly positive for Merkel cell polyomavirus Large T antigen by immunohistochemistry. The study included roughly twelve Merkel cell carcinoma patients whose blood and/or cultured TIL contained robust KLL-tetramer+ populations exceeding 0.04% of CD8+ T cells. All patients were Caucasian, with a median age of around 66 years and a range of roughly 50 to 85 years. At least 1.6 million cells were stained with anti-CD8 PE antibody, a KLL APC tetramer and 7-AAD viability dye. A FACSAriaII was used to sort cells that were tetramer-positive and CD8-high, and the sorted cells were flash frozen. What the research found in general, with its limitations: The study examined just one viral epitope, so T cells targeting other Merkel cell polyomavirus epitopes were not captured. KLL-specific TRB repertoires were found to be diverse and largely private, with only one public clonotype, shared by two patients, identified among more than 300 unique sequences. The small sample size of the study (n of about 13 patients) is recognized as a limitation. Significantly improved MCC-specific survival was associated with a higher intratumoral fraction of KLL-specific T cells (roughly 1.7-18% versus about 0-0.15%). A significant MCC-specific survival advantage (P = 0.0051) was associated with a greater number of unique KLL-specific clonotypes in tumors (5-108 vs 0-3).

This clone occurred once. Base qualities are not provided; no much larger clone lies one nucleotide away. This sequence originates from a man aged 65-85 years with Merkel cell carcinoma. The sequencing input was Merkel cell polyomavirus peptide tetramer+ CD8+ T cells sorted from the tumor. What the cell subset or site label conveys for this sample: CD8+ T cells binding a tetramer loaded with the MCPyV common T-antigen KLL epitope. The sequence links TRBV5-3 to TRBJ1-2; the D gene assignment is ambiguous. TRBV5-3 is recorded as an ORF, its role being uncertain. CDR3 sequence: CARSLKVVRKAYGYTF. The nucleotide sequence reads as follows: TGTGCCAGAAGCCTGAAAGTGGTGAGAAAGGCTTATGGCTACACCTTC.